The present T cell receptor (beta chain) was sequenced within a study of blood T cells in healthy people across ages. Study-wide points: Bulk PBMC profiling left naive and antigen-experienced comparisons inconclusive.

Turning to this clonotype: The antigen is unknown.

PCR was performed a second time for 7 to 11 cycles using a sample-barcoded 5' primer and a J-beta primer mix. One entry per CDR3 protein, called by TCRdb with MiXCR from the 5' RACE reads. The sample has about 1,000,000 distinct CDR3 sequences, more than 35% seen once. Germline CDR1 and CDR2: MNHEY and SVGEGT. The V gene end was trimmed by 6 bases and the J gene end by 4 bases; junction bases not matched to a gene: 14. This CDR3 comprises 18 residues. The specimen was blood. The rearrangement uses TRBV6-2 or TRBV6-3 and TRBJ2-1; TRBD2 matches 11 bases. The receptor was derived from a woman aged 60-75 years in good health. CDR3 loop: CASSLVTSGSIIYNEQFF. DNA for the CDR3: TGTGCCAGCAGCCTCGTTACTAGCGGGAGCATTATATACAATGAGCAGTTCTTC.